This T cell receptor (beta chain) is drawn from a study of Graves' ophthalmopathy and Graves' hyperthyroidism (dated by TCRdb to 2017 to 2018). General notes on the study: Hyperthyroidism was considered stable if no progression to ophthalmopathy occurred within 18 months of follow-up. The study used TCR beta repertoire signatures to distinguish Graves' ophthalmopathy from Graves' hyperthyroidism and to predict progression to ophthalmopathy. In total, 135 blood samples were TCR-sequenced: some 40 ophthalmopathy, under 85 hyperthyroidism and about 17 hyperthyroidism-to-ophthalmopathy patients. To explore V-J signatures distinguishing ophthalmopathy from hyperthyroidism, a discovery set of some 100 patients (roughly 44 ophthalmopathy, 55 to 60 stable hyperthyroidism) was enrolled. The independent validation cohort included about 19 hyperthyroidism patients plus 17 patients who later progressed from hyperthyroidism to ophthalmopathy. In roughly six hyperthyroidism patients, the T-cell repertoires found in thyroid tissue were compared with those found in blood. Once sampling was done, hyperthyroidism patients were given methimazole at a starting dose of 30 mg daily, while ophthalmopathy patients were given high-dose intravenous methylprednisolone.

Remarks on this clonotype: The antigen it binds to is not known. Base quality data are lacking; no much larger clone is found one base away.

V gives up 1 base and J gives up 1 base, and the segment between their germline ends measures 8 bases. Spanning cysteine to phenylalanine, the CDR3 consists of 14 amino acids. Only the CDR3 part of the read is kept: 42 bases, read in frame from the first base. CDR1 DFQATT and CDR2 SNEGSKA were looked up in the germline V gene (reference sequence). TCR beta CDR3 regions were amplified from RNA transcripts for repertoire sequencing. The first round was an RT-PCR using HTBI primers with the Qiagen OneStep RT-PCR kit, and this first round was followed by a second-round multiplex PCR, then size selection and purification. Libraries were sequenced on an Illumina HiSeq2000 using paired-end 100 bp reads. In the paper's pipeline: Reads were processed with SOAPnuke, discarding reads with adapters, uncalled bases, mean Phred below 15, or no exact constant-primer or identifier match. High-quality paired reads were merged with COPE v1.2.5. Clonotypes were defined as unique nucleotide sequences and were aligned to IMGT TRB V, D and J references using MiTCR v1.1. Only V-J combinations with frequency above 0.0001 were analysed, covering around 99% of repertoires. For each V-J combination, a TCR clonal expansion and chaos score was defined as F50 clonal expansion divided by the chaos observed in the TCRdist matrix. Welch's t-statistics and random forest were used to reduce the features to some 13 V-J combinations, which were then used as input to a naive Bayes classifier. Thyroid-blood repertoire similarity was quantified with the Morisita-Horn index. The public reads were reanalyzed by TCRdb: fastp trimming at Q25, MiXCR alignment, in-frame beta chains only. A single entry per CDR3 protein holds the most common genes and DNA from its merged rows. The V and J calls and clone size are TCRdb's, not the authors'. The sample table records 900,000 to 1,200,000 distinct CDR3 sequences; 35% to 45% of these occur just once. The ten largest account for around 10% of the sample.

Overall results and qualifications from the work: In validation, the model predicted ophthalmopathy progression with about 64% sensitivity and 72% to 80% specificity; more than ten predicted patients were CT-confirmed with GO in a median of roughly 6.8 months. Sample size was not statistically predetermined, and group allocation was not concealed from the investigators. Ophthalmopathy was separated from stable hyperthyroidism by the 13-signature model with just under 90% sensitivity and about 83% specificity in cross-validation and with 80%/75% in the test set. Most expanded thyroid clonotypes with frequency above 0.001 were also detected in blood, suggesting blood repertoires may reflect the thyroid immune response.

Hyperthyroidism patients were newly diagnosed, were aged 18 to 65 years, and had a disease duration under 2 months. Anyone with other autoimmune diseases, uncontrolled infections, pregnancy or lactation was excluded from the study. Clinical symptoms, serum thyroxine, TRAb, thyroid ultrasound and orbital computed tomography were used for diagnosis. Total RNA was extracted with Trizol reagent and quality-checked on an Agilent 2100 Bioanalyzer. The material sequenced was peripheral blood or thyroid tissue (not recorded which). The chain is encoded by TRBV20-1 joined to TRBJ1-3, with the D gene call left open. This clonotype was sampled from an adult man with Graves' hyperthyroidism. The sequenced DNA: TGCAGTGCTAGAGTAGCTGGGTCTGGAAACACCATATATTTT. It translates to CSARVAGSGNTIYF.